This record looks at one T cell receptor beta chain sequence and its context. Followed over time, Seattle patients had been enrolled while infection was active. Measured with immunoSEQ multiplex PCR; TCRdb has only the in-frame clones, and not every one. The data contain about 130,000 clones, roughly 72% of them singletons. The data stem from a study of blood T cell repertoires in COVID-19. In the study overall: COVID-19 samples collected from the United States, Italy and Spain covered acute and convalescent phases.

Germline values: CDR1 MNHNY, CDR2 SVGAGI (reference sequence). V was pared by 1 base and J by 4 bases, with 10 bases between. CDR3 size: 14 residues. V gene TRBV6-6 combines with J gene TRBJ1-1; D possibly corresponds to TRBD1 (5 bases). Input material: peripheral blood. This receptor was taken from a man at least 80 years old with COVID-19, enrolled during active disease. The CDR3 reads CASSYYGGGTEAFF. In DNA, the CDR3 is TGTGCCAGCAGTTACTACGGCGGGGGCACTGAAGCTTTCTTT.